The 25 T cell receptor beta chains given below trace back to one sample, sequenced in a study of graft-versus-host responses after intestinal transplantation. TCRdb's table, derived via immunoSEQ multiplex PCR, lists solely in-frame clones and lacks some. The sample includes some 15,000 clones, about 90% of them seen just once. This specimen was PBMCs, taken roughly 15 weeks after intestinal transplant. The receptor source for this set is a human patient who received an intestinal transplant, so some T cells may come from the graft donor.

The rearrangement links TRBV25-1 to TRBJ2-7, with a weak D call TRBD1 (6 bases). The CDR3 runs to 14 residues. Per the germline V gene, CDR1 is MGHDK and CDR2 is SYGVNS. V was shortened by 4 bases and J by 3 bases, with 13 bases between the two germline ends. CDR3 protein: CASSGPGAHYEQYF. The CDR3, as DNA: TGTGCCAGCAGTGGTCCAGGGGCCCACTACGAGCAGTACTTC.

Only one count was recorded for this clone. The rearrangement joins TRBV7-3 to TRBJ2-5, with TRBD2 matching over 10 bases. The CDR3 totals 16 residues. From germline, CDR1 is SGHTA and CDR2 FQGTGA. Trimming took 1 base from V and 4 from J; bases not matched to a gene: 6. The CDR3: CASSLKPSGSRETQYF. The CDR3 nucleotides are TGTGCCAGCAGCTTAAAACCTAGCGGGAGTAGAGAGACCCAGTACTTC.

The chain carries TRBV5-1 and TRBJ2-4, with 10 bases lining up with TRBD2. There are 18 residues in the CDR3. Germline lookup yields CDR1 SGHRS and CDR2 YFSETQ. J gave up 0 bases and V 5 bases, and 11 bases lay outside the gene matches. The CDR3 region has the DNA TGCGCCAGCAGTTCTTGGACTAGCGGAGGGTTAGCCAAAAACATTCAGTACTTC. Its translation: CASSSWTSGGLAKNIQYF.

This chain links TRBV6-4 with TRBJ1-5; D gene ambiguous. This CDR3 has 13 residues. The ends were cut back, 2 bases at V and 6 bases at J, with 8 bases in the middle. Germline values: CDR1 MRHNA, CDR2 SNTAGT. CDR3 sequence: CASSDPTRQPQHF. The CDR3 nucleotides are TGTGCCAGCAGTGACCCAACGCGTCAGCCCCAGCATTTT.

This clone was recorded only once. This chain joins TRBV4-2 and TRBJ1-2; D gene unclear. The CDR3 is made up of 16 amino acids. Germline assignment: CDR1 LGHNA and CDR2 YNFKEQ. V shed 5 bases and J shed 0 bases, with 16 bases lying between them. This CDR3 reads CASSSFWRDPNYGYTF. The CDR3 DNA is TGTGCCAGCAGCTCCTTCTGGCGCGATCCTAACTATGGCTACACCTTC.

The rearrangement links TRBV15 to TRBJ2-2; maybe TRBD1 (6 bases). This CDR3 spans 16 amino acids. V was clipped by 0 bases and J by 0 bases, with 8 bases between them. The germline CDR1 and CDR2 sequences are LNHNV and YYDKDF (reference sequence). The CDR3, as DNA: TGTGCCACCAGCAGAGATTCAGGGGCGAACACCGGGGAGCTGTTTTTT. This gives the protein CATSRDSGANTGELFF. The full variable domain, completed using reference TRBV15 and TRBJ2-2, is DAMVIQNPRYQVTQFGKPVTLSCSQTLNHNVMYWYQQKSSQAPKLLFHYYDKDFNNEADTPDNFQSRRPNTSFCFLDIRSPGLGDTAMYLCATSRDSGANTGELFFGEGSRLTVL.

The rearrangement joins TRBV4-1 to TRBJ1-5; D not certain. CDR3 size: 15 residues. CDR1 is MGHRA and CDR2 is YSYEKL in the germline V gene. V was trimmed by 4 bases and J by 4 bases, leaving 14 bases between them. The CDR3 is CASSLRFRLNQPQHF. DNA of the CDR3: TGCGCCAGCAGCCTCCGCTTCAGGTTAAATCAGCCCCAGCATTTT.

The chain couples TRBV19 to TRBJ2-1; 13 bases align to TRBD2. V was pared by 5 bases and J by 6 bases, with 10 bases of the junction left unmatched. CDR1 LNHDA and CDR2 SQIVND come from the germline V gene (reference sequence). The CDR3 extends over 17 amino acids. The CDR3 coding sequence is TGTGCCAGTAGTCTGTCGACTAGCGGGGGGCCAAGCAATGAGCAGTTCTTC. Its translation is CASSLSTSGGPSNEQFF.

The chain has TRBV25-1 and TRBJ1-2; possibly TRBD1 for D (5 bases). V was trimmed by 5 bases and J by 7 bases, leaving 14 bases between them. This CDR3 is 13 amino acids long. From germline, CDR1 is MGHDK and CDR2 SYGVNS. DNA for the CDR3: TGTGCCAGCAGTACCGGGGGAGGGGCTGGCTACACCTTC. Translated, it gives CASSTGGGAGYTF.

The chain recombines TRBV5-1 with TRBJ1-6; a possible D gene is TRBD1 (5 bases). Germline assignment: CDR1 SGHRS and CDR2 YFSETQ. The length of the CDR3 is 16 residues. V lost 4 bases, J lost 10 bases, and 21 bases lay in between. CDR3 sequence reads: CASSRGWGAIGSPLHF. In nucleotides, the CDR3 is TGCGCCAGCAGCCGGGGCTGGGGCGCAATTGGGTCACCCCTCCACTTT.

The chain joins TRBV5-1 to TRBJ2-3; TRBD2 is a possible D gene (7 bases). The CDR3 is made up of 15 amino acids. Germline CDR1 SGHRS, CDR2 YFSETQ. Trimming removed 4 bases at V and 6 bases at J, with 18 bases between. The CDR3 nucleotides read TGCGCCAGCAGCGCTCCGGGGGGCTCCGTGGATACGCAGTATTTT. Translating gives CASSAPGGSVDTQYF.

The chain employs TRBV11-2 and TRBJ2-7; no clear D. CDR3 length equals 15 residues. With 0 bases removed from V and 0 bases from J, the gap between germline ends came to 9 bases. Germline V lookup: CDR1 SGHAT, CDR2 FQNNGV. CDR3 protein: CASSLERPSSYEQYF. The CDR3 DNA is TGTGCCAGCAGCTTAGAGCGGCCGAGCTCCTACGAGCAGTACTTC.

This chain links TRBV27 with TRBJ1-1; D is ambiguous. Germline CDR1 reads MNHEY; CDR2 reads SMNVEV (reference sequence). The V and J ends lost 6 bases and 0 bases respectively, with 5 bases between them. CDR3 length equals 12 residues. In DNA, the CDR3 is TGTGCCAGCAGAAACGTGAACACTGAAGCTTTCTTT. Amino acids: CASRNVNTEAFF.

The rearrangement joins TRBV4-2 to TRBJ2-7; TRBD2 matches 13 bases. J gave up 1 base and V 1 base, and 4 bases lay outside the gene matches. Germline CDR1 is LGHNA and CDR2 is YNFKEQ. CDR3 length: 17 residues. CDR3 nucleotide sequence: TGTGCCAGCAGCCAAGTAGGACTAGCGGGAGAGTCCTACGAGCAGTACTTC. This translates into CASSQVGLAGESYEQYF.

J is TRBJ1-1 and V is TRBV5-6; 10 bases line up with TRBD1. Looked up from germline, CDR1 is SGHDT and CDR2 is YYEEEE. The CDR3 is 13 amino acids. Trimming cost V 3 bases and J 4 bases; bases outside gene matches: 0. CDR3 in amino acids: CASSWDRGTEAFF. The CDR3 nucleotides read TGTGCCAGCAGCTGGGACAGGGGCACTGAAGCTTTCTTT.

The CDR3 here is CAWAGTNNYGYTF. The CDR3 DNA reads TGTGCCTGGGCCGGGACGAATAACTATGGCTACACCTTC. The chain couples TRBV30 to TRBJ1-2, with D maybe TRBD1 (5 bases). V was trimmed by 5 bases and J by 1 base, leaving 11 bases between them. Germline CDR1 and CDR2: GTSNPN and SVGIG (reference sequence). CDR3 length equals 13 residues.

The V call is TRBV28, the J call TRBJ2-7; D unclear. With 3 bases removed from V and 6 bases from J, the gap between germline ends came to 15 bases. The CDR3 is made up of 14 amino acids. Germline V gene lookup returns CDR1 MDHEN and CDR2 SYDVKM. For the CDR3, the DNA is TGTGCCAGCAGTTTTTTGGCCTCGAGGAGCGAGCAGTACTTC. Protein: CASSFLASRSEQYF.

The V gene is TRBV2, the J gene TRBJ2-1; TRBD1 or TRBD2 may be the D gene (5 bases each). Trimming left V 4 bases short and J 0 bases short, with 13 bases between. This CDR3 contains 16 residues. Germline V CDR1 and CDR2: SNHLY, FYNNEI. CDR3 amino acids: CASSARGAVSYNEQFF. CDR3 DNA sequence: TGTGCCAGCAGTGCCCGAGGGGCGGTCTCCTACAATGAGCAGTTCTTC.

V and J are TRBV5-4 and TRBJ1-5, with a tentative D call TRBD1 (6 bases). The V and J ends lost 5 bases and 4 bases respectively, with 10 bases between them. This CDR3 spans 13 amino acids. CDR1 SGHNT and CDR2 YYREEE come from the germline V gene (reference sequence). The CDR3 loop reads CASSWDTNQPQHF. CDR3 nucleotide sequence: TGTGCCAGCAGTTGGGACACAAATCAGCCCCAGCATTTT.

The V gene is TRBV27, the J gene TRBJ1-2, with 7 bases that match TRBD1. The CDR3 is made up of 13 amino acids. The V segment lost 8 bases and the J segment 7 bases; nucleotides outside the gene matches: 10. Germline V gene sequence: CDR1 MNHEY, CDR2 SMNVEV (reference sequence). CDR3 DNA sequence: TGTGCCAGCCGCGTGACAGGGAACGCTGGCTACACCTTC. Amino acids: CASRVTGNAGYTF.

V is TRBV4-2 and J is TRBJ2-2, with D possibly being TRBD2 (5 bases). The CDR3 has 14 residues. Per the germline V gene, CDR1 is LGHNA and CDR2 is YNFKEQ. Trimming pared 0 bases from V and 7 bases from J, leaving 9 bases between. Here the CDR3 reads CASSQELVDGELFF. The CDR3 DNA is TGTGCCAGCAGCCAAGAACTAGTTGACGGGGAGCTGTTTTTT.

J is TRBJ1-2 and V is TRBV7-9, with D perhaps TRBD1 (6 bases). This CDR3 contains 16 residues. Germline V gene data show CDR1 as SEHNR and CDR2 as FQNEAQ (reference sequence). Trimming pared 5 bases from V and 5 bases from J, leaving 21 bases between. The CDR3 loop reads CASSPTSGASRYGYTF. CDR3 in DNA: TGTGCCAGCAGCCCAACATCGGGGGCAAGTAGGTATGGCTACACCTTC.

The gene calls are TRBV10-2 and TRBJ2-1; D gene uncertain. The CDR3 runs 13 residues. Germline V CDR1 and CDR2: WSHSY, SAAADI. V was pared by 5 bases and J by 4 bases, with 9 bases between. The CDR3 DNA sequence: TGCGCCAGCAGTATACTACGGTACAATGAGCAGTTCTTC. This encodes CASSILRYNEQFF.

The gene calls are TRBV5-1 and TRBJ2-1, with TRBD1 identical over 10 bases. Looked up from germline, CDR1 is SGHRS and CDR2 is YFSETQ. With 5 bases clipped from V and 4 bases from J, the junction kept 9 bases outside the gene matches. The CDR3 is made up of 16 amino acids. The CDR3 DNA sequence: TGCGCCAGCAGGAATAACCGGGACAGGGGATACAATGAGCAGTTCTTC. Translating gives CASRNNRDRGYNEQFF.

The chain uses TRBV15 and TRBJ2-1, with 8 bases that match TRBD2. Germline V gene data show CDR1 as LNHNV and CDR2 as YYDKDF (reference sequence). J was trimmed by 3 bases and V by 0 bases; bases with no gene match: 7. The CDR3 consists of 17 residues. CDR3 nucleotides: TGTGCCACCAGCAGAGATGGGGTCCTAGCGGGCTACAATGAGCAGTTCTTC. It yields the protein CATSRDGVLAGYNEQFF.